This TCR beta chain appears in the sequencing data of a study of memory CD4+ T cells and cytomegalovirus serostatus. Worth noting for this clone: Its specificity is unknown.

Using immunoSEQ multiplex PCR, the repertoire was profiled, and TCRdb retains in-frame clones only, with some absent. This sample carries some 50,000 clones, around 76% of them seen once, and the ten largest clones take about 1.2%. The study, taken as a whole, reports: Each of 65 to 75 CMV-associated TCRbeta sequences occurred in one to five individuals.

Single viable CD3+CD4+CD8-CD45RO+ cells were sorted as the memory CD4+ T cells. After thawing, CD4+ T cells were positively selected. Trimming shortened V by 4 bases and J by 0 bases, and 10 bases separated the two germline ends. The CDR3 contains 15 residues. CDR1 and CDR2 from the germline V gene are SGHDN and FVKESK. The rearrangement uses TRBV14 and TRBJ1-3; the D is unclear. Sequencing was done on a sample of memory CD4+ T cells from blood. This TCR derives from an adult in good health and CMV-seropositive. This CDR3 is CASSPRRDSGNTIYF. CDR3 in DNA: TGTGCCAGCAGCCCCCGGCGGGACTCTGGAAACACCATATATTTT. The entire variable domain, with the rest obtained from reference TRBV14 and TRBJ1-3, is as follows: EAGVTQFPSHSVIEKGQTVTLRCDPISGHDNLYWYRRVMGKEIKFLLHFVKESKQDESGMPNNRFLAERTGGTYSTLKVQPAELEDSGVYFCASSPRRDSGNTIYFGEGSWLTVV.